One sample yielded the 30 T cell receptor beta chains listed below, sequenced in a study of immune evolution from preneoplasia to lung adenocarcinoma. This table comes from immunoSEQ multiplex PCR, and its TCRdb copy is limited to in-frame clones, with some not included. The sample consists of approximately 7,400 clones, about 77% of them appearing once. The sequenced material came from FFPE adjacent normal lung tissue. The receptors here all came from a person aged 65 to 85 with lung adenocarcinoma.

CDR3 region: CASSGQGENREKLFF. The CDR3 DNA sequence: TGTGCCAGCAGCGGACAGGGGGAGAACCGTGAAAAACTGTTTTTT. The chain is built from TRBV7-9 and TRBJ1-4, with 10 nucleotides matching TRBD1. J lost 7 bases, V lost 5 bases, and 7 bases had no gene match. Looked up from germline, CDR1 is SEHNR and CDR2 is FQNEAQ (reference sequence). The CDR3 is 15 residues long.

This clone was detected a few times. DNA for the CDR3: TGTGCCAGCAGTGATTCGGACAGGGGGACACCCCTCCACTTT. This gives the protein CASSDSDRGTPLHF. The chain carries TRBV6-4 and TRBJ1-6; 10 nucleotides match TRBD1. V gave up 3 bases and J gave up 11 bases; unmatched junction bases: 4. This CDR3 spans 14 amino acids. Germline V gene data show CDR1 as MRHNA and CDR2 as SNTAGT.

V usage is TRBV2 and J usage is TRBJ2-2; tentatively, D is TRBD1 or TRBD2 (6 bases each). The V gene lost 6 bases and the J gene lost 2 bases, with 10 bases spanning the gap. The CDR3 loop spans 14 amino acids. CDR1 is SNHLY and CDR2 is FYNNEI in the germline V gene. This CDR3 reads CASRGGSNTGELFF. The CDR3 coding sequence is TGTGCCAGCAGAGGGGGGAGCAACACCGGGGAGCTGTTTTTT.

The V and J genes are TRBV6-1 and TRBJ2-1; D unclear. Trimming took off 5 bases at V and 6 bases at J, with 14 bases between the two ends. From germline, CDR1 is MNHNS and CDR2 SASEGT. CDR3 length: 14 residues. CDR3 amino acids: CASSPNPSPNEQFF. In DNA, the CDR3 is TGTGCCAGCAGTCCAAACCCTTCACCCAATGAGCAGTTCTTC.

The chain is built from TRBV2 and TRBJ1-1, with TRBD1 identical over 7 bases. Germline-derived CDR1 and CDR2 are SNHLY and FYNNEI. The CDR3 is 12 amino acids. V gave up 4 bases and J gave up 7 bases; unmatched junction bases: 3. The CDR3 region is CASSGGGGEAFF. CDR3 bases: TGTGCCAGCAGTGGAGGGGGCGGTGAAGCTTTCTTT.

The V call is TRBV11-2, the J call TRBJ1-1; D ambiguous. The CDR3 has 13 residues. From germline, CDR1 is SGHAT and CDR2 FQNNGV. Trimming pared 0 bases from V and 10 bases from J, leaving 12 bases between. The CDR3 spells CASSLDVGRRAFF. CDR3 nucleotide sequence: TGTGCCAGCAGCTTAGATGTCGGGCGCAGAGCTTTCTTT.

In its sample, this clone was seen once. The V gene is TRBV9, the J gene TRBJ2-5; the match to TRBD2 covers 10 bases. The CDR3 is made up of 18 amino acids. The germline CDR1 and CDR2 sequences are SGDLS and YYNGEE. Unmatched junction bases numbered 13, after V lost 0 bases and J lost 5 bases. The CDR3 nucleotides read TGTGCCAGCAGCGTAGGACTAGCGGGTAGGGGGAGGGGGGAGACCCAGTACTTC. Its translation is CASSVGLAGRGRGETQYF.

The V and J genes are TRBV6-5 and TRBJ1-2; TRBD1 might be the D (6 bases). This CDR3 has 13 residues. Deletions cut 8 bases from V and 4 bases from J, with 14 bases between. Germline V gives CDR1 MNHEY, CDR2 SVGAGI. CDR3 in amino acids: CASLPGAGYGYTF. As DNA, the CDR3 is TGTGCCAGCCTCCCGGGGGCTGGCTATGGCTACACCTTC.

The genes are TRBV30 and TRBJ2-3; D remains ambiguous. This CDR3 region has 11 residues. The germline V gene has CDR1 GTSNPN and CDR2 SVGIG (reference sequence). V dropped 3 bases and J dropped 2 bases, with 3 bases sitting between them. CDR3 DNA: TGTGCCTGGAGAGTCACAGATACGCAGTATTTT. This encodes CAWRVTDTQYF.

V gene TRBV30 combines with J gene TRBJ1-1; possibly TRBD1 for D (6 bases). The V gene lost 0 bases and the J gene lost 10 bases, with 12 bases spanning the gap. This CDR3 contains 12 residues. Germline values: CDR1 GTSNPN, CDR2 SVGIG (reference sequence). As DNA, the CDR3 is TGTGCCTGGAGTGTCTGGGGCAGGGGAGCTTTCTTT. It codes for CAWSVWGRGAFF.

CDR3 nucleotides: TGTGCCAGCAGCTTAGAACAGGGGCCTAATCAGCCCCAGCATTTT. Its translation is CASSLEQGPNQPQHF. This sequence joins TRBV7-9 and TRBJ1-5; 7 bases agree with TRBD1. Germline lookup yields CDR1 SEHNR and CDR2 FQNEAQ (reference sequence). The CDR3 runs to 15 residues. J was trimmed by 4 bases and V by 1 base; bases with no gene match: 4.

The chain joins TRBV5-6 to TRBJ2-7; TRBD2 aligns across 10 bases. Germline assignment: CDR1 SGHDT and CDR2 YYEEEE. The CDR3 spans 17 residues. Unmatched junction bases numbered 6, after V lost 0 bases and J lost 0 bases. CDR3 coding DNA: TGTGCCAGCAGCTTGGAACTAGCGGGACCGAACTCCTACGAGCAGTACTTC. Residues: CASSLELAGPNSYEQYF.

The chain employs TRBV5-1 and TRBJ1-4; D ambiguous. Germline CDR1 reads SGHRS; CDR2 reads YFSETQ. Deletions cut 4 bases from V and 8 bases from J, with 12 bases between. CDR3 length: 13 residues. CDR3 coding DNA: TGCGCCAGCAGCCCCAGCGAGGAAGAAAAACTGTTTTTT. Its translation: CASSPSEEEKLFF.

V gene TRBV12-5 combines with J gene TRBJ1-2; D gene unclear. The CDR3 is 11 amino acids. V was cut by 2 bases and J by 7 bases, with 5 bases left in between. Germline CDR1 LGHNT, CDR2 FRNRAP. The CDR3 region has the DNA TGTGCTAGTGGTTTGAATCGTGGCTACACCTTC. Its translation is CASGLNRGYTF.

The chain is built from TRBV10-2 and TRBJ1-1; 8 bases are a match to TRBD1. CDR1 is WSHSY and CDR2 is SAAADI in the germline V gene. With 6 bases clipped from V and 1 base from J, the junction kept 7 bases outside the gene matches. The CDR3 runs 15 residues. CDR3 sequence (DNA): TGCGCCAGCAGCTCATTAGACAGGGGGAACACTGAAGCTTTCTTT. Protein sequence: CASSSLDRGNTEAFF.

The chain couples TRBV9 to TRBJ2-2; tentatively, D is TRBD1 (6 bases). V was shortened by 2 bases and J by 4 bases, with 18 bases between the two germline ends. CDR1 is SGDLS, CDR2 YYNGEE, per germline. CDR3 length: 17 amino acids. The CDR3 sequence is CASSVGLLGAGTGELFF. CDR3 bases: TGTGCCAGCAGCGTGGGGTTACTGGGGGCGGGCACCGGGGAGCTGTTTTTT.

The chain links TRBV4-1 to TRBJ1-2; D unresolved. V was cut by 4 bases and J by 4 bases, with 7 bases left in between. This CDR3 has 12 residues. Germline V gene sequence: CDR1 MGHRA, CDR2 YSYEKL. The CDR3 protein is CASSRSGYGYTF. The CDR3 DNA reads TGCGCCAGCAGCCGAAGTGGCTATGGCTACACCTTC.

CDR3 region: CASSPGTLVATNEKLFF. The CDR3 DNA is TGTGCCAGCAGCCCCGGGACCTTGGTTGCAACTAATGAAAAACTGTTTTTT. This chain links TRBV7-8 with TRBJ1-4, with D perhaps matching TRBD1 (5 bases). The ends were cut back, 5 bases at V and 0 bases at J, with 16 bases in the middle. CDR3 length: 17 amino acids. Germline assignment: CDR1 SGHVS and CDR2 FQNEAQ.

The chain recombines TRBV4-2 with TRBJ2-1; TRBD2 aligns across 8 bases. This CDR3 region has 16 residues. Unmatched junction bases numbered 9, after V lost 4 bases and J lost 4 bases. CDR1 LGHNA and CDR2 YNFKEQ come from the germline V gene. The CDR3 loop reads CASSPGVSGGYNEQFF. The CDR3 DNA follows: TGTGCCAGCAGCCCGGGGGTAAGCGGGGGATACAATGAGCAGTTCTTC.

V gene TRBV10-3 combines with J gene TRBJ2-7; D is perhaps TRBD1 (6 bases). The CDR3 has 14 amino acids. V was shortened by 4 bases and J by 0 bases, with 10 bases between the two germline ends. The germline CDR1 and CDR2 sequences are ENHRY and SYGVKD. CDR3 nucleotides: TGTGCCATCAGTGGCGACAGGAGCTCCTACGAGCAGTACTTC. Its translation is CAISGDRSSYEQYF.

This clone was counted between two and nine times. The V gene is TRBV6-1, the J gene TRBJ1-1; D uncertain. There are 15 residues in the CDR3. Germline V gene sequence: CDR1 MNHNS, CDR2 SASEGT. The V gene lost 1 base and the J gene lost 3 bases, with 12 bases spanning the gap. The CDR3 region is CASSEDQQRDTEAFF. In DNA form, the CDR3 reads TGTGCCAGCAGTGAAGACCAGCAGAGAGACACTGAAGCTTTCTTT.

This clone was recorded a few times. The gene calls are TRBV7-2 and TRBJ1-2; a weak D match, TRBD1 (5 bases). V dropped 1 base and J dropped 3 bases, with 9 bases sitting between them. Germline CDR1 SGHTA, CDR2 FQGNSA. There are 14 residues in the CDR3. Here the CDR3 DNA reads TGTGCCAGCAGCTTAGTCGCGACAGACTATGGCTACACCTTC. Translating it yields CASSLVATDYGYTF.

The chain has TRBV7-3 and TRBJ1-2; tentatively, D is TRBD1 (5 bases). The CDR3 covers 13 residues. Trimming left V 0 bases short and J 10 bases short, with 12 bases between. Germline V gives CDR1 SGHTA, CDR2 FQGTGA. The CDR3 sequence: CASSLTSGGTYTF. The CDR3 DNA sequence: TGTGCCAGCAGCTTAACGAGTGGGGGGACCTACACCTTC. Variable domain in full (rest from reference TRBV7-3 and TRBJ1-2): GAGVSQTPSNKVTEKGKYVELRCDPISGHTALYWYRQSLGQGPEFLIYFQGTGAADDSGLPNDRFFAVRPEGSVSTLKIQRTERGDSAVYLCASSLTSGGTYTFGSGTRLTVV.

This chain links TRBV6-6 with TRBJ2-7, with D perhaps being TRBD1 or TRBD2 (5 bases each). The CDR3 spans 11 residues. Germline CDR1 MNHNY, CDR2 SVGAGI (reference sequence). The ends were cut back, 8 bases at V and 10 bases at J, with 15 bases in the middle. The CDR3 DNA is TGTGCCAGCTTCTCTGGGGGAGACCAGTACTTC. Protein sequence: CASFSGGDQYF.

CDR3 DNA: TGTGCCAGCAGCCCGACGGGACTAGGGCAAGCGCAGTATTTT. As protein: CASSPTGLGQAQYF. The rearrangement joins TRBV7-3 to TRBJ2-3; TRBD2 matches at 8 bases. The V and J ends lost 5 bases and 10 bases, in that order; junction bases with no gene match: 11. The CDR3 contains 14 residues. Germline-derived CDR1 and CDR2 are SGHTA and FQGTGA.

V and J are TRBV5-1 and TRBJ1-4, with D perhaps TRBD1 (5 bases). Trimming pared 4 bases from V and 4 bases from J, leaving 17 bases between. Germline values: CDR1 SGHRS, CDR2 YFSETQ. This CDR3 has 16 residues. The CDR3 spells CASSRSGGTFNEKLFF. CDR3 bases: TGCGCCAGCAGCCGGTCCGGTGGGACGTTTAATGAAAAACTGTTTTTT.

V usage is TRBV29-1 and J usage is TRBJ1-4; 10 nucleotides match TRBD1. The germline V gene has CDR1 SQVTM and CDR2 ANQGSEA. CDR3 length: 13 amino acids. Trimming removed 4 bases from V and 7 bases from J; junction bases left unmatched: 3. CDR3 in DNA: TGCAGCGTTGCTGACAGGGGGCGTGAAAAACTGTTTTTT. Its translation is CSVADRGREKLFF.

The chain combines TRBV5-5 with TRBJ2-2; no clear D gene. Trimming stripped 0 bases from V and 1 base from J, with 7 bases between. There are 15 residues in the CDR3. Per the germline V gene, CDR1 is SGHKS and CDR2 is YYEKEE (reference sequence). The DNA of the CDR3 is TGTGCCAGCAGCTTGGGGAACGGGAACACCGGGGAGCTGTTTTTT. It is translated as CASSLGNGNTGELFF.

This clone was seen just once. The chain is built from TRBV7-3 and TRBJ2-5, with 9 nucleotides matching TRBD1. Germline trimming cut 4 bases from V and 4 bases from J; bases unmatched to any gene: 1. The CDR3 contains 13 residues. CDR1 is SGHTA and CDR2 is FQGTGA in the germline V gene. The CDR3 here is CASSSTGGETQYF. The DNA of the CDR3 is TGTGCCAGCAGCTCGACAGGGGGAGAGACCCAGTACTTC.

The V and J genes are TRBV10-3 and TRBJ2-7; TRBD1 matches 8 bases. Germline trimming cut 6 bases from V and 3 bases from J; bases unmatched to any gene: 7. The CDR3 has 14 amino acids. The V gene's germline CDR1 is ENHRY and CDR2 SYGVKD. The CDR3 sequence: CAIRSDRGDYEQYF. CDR3 nucleotide sequence: TGTGCCATCAGGTCCGACAGGGGAGACTACGAGCAGTACTTC.